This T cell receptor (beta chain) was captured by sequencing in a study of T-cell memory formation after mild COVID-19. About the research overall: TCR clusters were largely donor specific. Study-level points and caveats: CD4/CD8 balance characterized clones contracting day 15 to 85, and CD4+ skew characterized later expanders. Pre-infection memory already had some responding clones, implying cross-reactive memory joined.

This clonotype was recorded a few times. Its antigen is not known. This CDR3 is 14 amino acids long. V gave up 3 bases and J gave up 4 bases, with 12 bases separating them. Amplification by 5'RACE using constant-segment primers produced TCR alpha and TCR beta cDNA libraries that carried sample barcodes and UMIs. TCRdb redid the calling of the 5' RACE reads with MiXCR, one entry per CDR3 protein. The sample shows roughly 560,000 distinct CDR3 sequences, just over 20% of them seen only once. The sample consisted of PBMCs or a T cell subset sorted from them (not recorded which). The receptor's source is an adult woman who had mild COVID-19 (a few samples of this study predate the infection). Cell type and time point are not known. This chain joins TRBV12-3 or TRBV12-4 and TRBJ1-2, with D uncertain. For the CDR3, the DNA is TGTGCCAGCAGTTTTCGGCGTTACAGCTATGGCTACACCTTC. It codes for CASSFRRYSYGYTF.